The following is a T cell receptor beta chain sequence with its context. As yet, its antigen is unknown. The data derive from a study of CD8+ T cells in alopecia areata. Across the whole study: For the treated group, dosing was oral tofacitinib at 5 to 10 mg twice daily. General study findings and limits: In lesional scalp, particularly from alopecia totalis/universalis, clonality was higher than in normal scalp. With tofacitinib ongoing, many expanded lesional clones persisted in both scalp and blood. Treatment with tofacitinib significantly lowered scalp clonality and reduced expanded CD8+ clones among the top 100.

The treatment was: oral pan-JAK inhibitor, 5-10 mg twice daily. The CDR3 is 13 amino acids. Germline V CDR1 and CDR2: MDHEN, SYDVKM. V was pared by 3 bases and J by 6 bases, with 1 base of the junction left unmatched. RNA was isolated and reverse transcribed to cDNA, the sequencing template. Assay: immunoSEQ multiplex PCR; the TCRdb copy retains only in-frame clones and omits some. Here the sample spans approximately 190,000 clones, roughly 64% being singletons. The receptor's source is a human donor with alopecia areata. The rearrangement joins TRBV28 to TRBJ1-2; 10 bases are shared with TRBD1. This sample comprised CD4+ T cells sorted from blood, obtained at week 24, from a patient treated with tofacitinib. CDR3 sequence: CASSLDRGNGYTF. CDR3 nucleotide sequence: TGTGCCAGCAGTTTGGACAGGGGGAATGGCTACACCTTC.